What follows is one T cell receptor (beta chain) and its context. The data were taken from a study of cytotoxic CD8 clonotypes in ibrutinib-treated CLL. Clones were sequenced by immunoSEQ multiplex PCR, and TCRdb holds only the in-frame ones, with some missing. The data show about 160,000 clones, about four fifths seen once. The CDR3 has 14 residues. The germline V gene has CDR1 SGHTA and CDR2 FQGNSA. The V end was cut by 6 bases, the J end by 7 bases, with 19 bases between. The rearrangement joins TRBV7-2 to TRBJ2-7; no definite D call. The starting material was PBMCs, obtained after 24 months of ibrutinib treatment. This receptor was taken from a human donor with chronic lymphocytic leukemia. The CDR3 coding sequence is TGTGCCAGCAGTGGGCGACCCACAACCAGTGAGCAGTACTTC. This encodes CASSGRPTTSEQYF.